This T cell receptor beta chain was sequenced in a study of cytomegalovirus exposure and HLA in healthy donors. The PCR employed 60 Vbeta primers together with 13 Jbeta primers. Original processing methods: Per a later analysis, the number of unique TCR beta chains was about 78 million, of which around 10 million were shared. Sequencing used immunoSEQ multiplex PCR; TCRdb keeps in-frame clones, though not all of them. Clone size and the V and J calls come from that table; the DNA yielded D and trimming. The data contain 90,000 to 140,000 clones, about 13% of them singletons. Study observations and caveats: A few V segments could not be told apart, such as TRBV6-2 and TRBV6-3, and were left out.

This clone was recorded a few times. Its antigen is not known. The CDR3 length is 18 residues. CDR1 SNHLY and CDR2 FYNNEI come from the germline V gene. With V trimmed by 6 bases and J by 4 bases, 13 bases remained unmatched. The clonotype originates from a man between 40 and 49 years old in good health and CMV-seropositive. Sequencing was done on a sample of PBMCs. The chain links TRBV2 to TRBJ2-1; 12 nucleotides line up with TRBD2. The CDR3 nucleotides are TGTGCCAGCAGAAGACTAGCGGGAGAGTTCCTGAGGTACAATGAGCAGTTCTTC. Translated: CASRRLAGEFLRYNEQFF.